This T cell receptor beta chain was sequenced during a study of T cells in Graves' hyperthyroidism and ophthalmopathy. Study-wide results and caveats: The blood repertoire included most of the expanded thyroid clonotypes above 0.001.

Germline-derived CDR1 and CDR2 are SGHRS and YFSETQ. The CDR3 runs to 15 residues. V lost 4 bases to trimming and J lost 4 bases; unmatched junction nucleotides: 3. At least ten counts were recorded for this clonotype. The target antigen is unknown. From RNA transcripts, TCR beta CDR3 regions were amplified. HTBI primers were used for first-round RT-PCR of the TCR CDR3. TCRdb passed the multiplex PCR reads through MiXCR, listing each CDR3 protein once. The sample has over 500,000 distinct CDR3 sequences, about a sixth seen once; the top ten hold around 17%. Enrolled ophthalmopathy patients presented with a Clinical Activity Score of at least 3, a NOSPECS grade of at least 4, and disease duration under 3 months. Uncontrolled infection, other autoimmune disease, pregnancy or lactation excluded patients. Together with thyroid ultrasound, orbital computed tomography, serum thyroxine and TRAb, clinical symptoms were used for diagnoses.

This receptor was obtained from a woman in her late teens or twenties with Graves' ophthalmopathy. Sequenced: blood. This chain connects TRBV5-1 to TRBJ1-5, with 12 positions matching TRBD1. The CDR3 here is CASSQGQGANQPQHF. CDR3 nucleotide sequence: TGCGCCAGCAGCCAGGGACAGGGGGCGAATCAGCCCCAGCATTTT.